This record covers a single TCR beta chain. The antigen is undetermined. This sample was taken from a study of T cells after posttransplantation cyclophosphamide. TCRdb's table, derived via immunoSEQ multiplex PCR, lists solely in-frame clones and lacks some. There are tens of thousands of clones in the sample, none observed a single time. CDR1 and CDR2 from the germline V gene are SNHLY and FYNNEI. V was pared by 3 bases and J by 0 bases, with 9 bases between. The CDR3 consists of 14 residues. Study conclusions and caveats: TRB overlap between skin or GI tissue T cells and blood was limited. Recipient CMV seropositivity and CMV reactivation strongly tracked TRB clonality.

This related bone marrow graft donor gave peripheral blood on the day of marrow donation. The rearrangement links TRBV2 to TRBJ2-7; possible D gene TRBD2, 6 bases. The sequence was collected from a man aged 35 to 55 in good health, CMV-negative, and a related stem cell transplant donor. The sequencing input was PBMCs. The CDR3, as DNA: TGTGCCAGCAGTGAGGCGGGGAGCTCCTACGAGCAGTACTTC. It encodes CASSEAGSSYEQYF.